The 31 T cell receptor beta chains below were found in one sample sequenced in a study of beta chain features in type 1 diabetes. What was sequenced were expressed TCRB transcripts, since all of the isolated RNA had been reverse transcribed. Method: immunoSEQ multiplex PCR; TCRdb's copy keeps in-frame clones and lacks some. The table includes 130,000 or so clones, roughly 10% detected once. Points from the study as a whole: Among all four CD4+ subsets, Type 1 diabetes patients had TCRB CDR3s that were moderately but significantly shorter.

No antigen has been assigned to these receptors. Sequencing was carried out using central memory CD4+ T cells from blood. All receptors come from a young man with type 1 diabetes.

A few counts support this clone. The chain joins TRBV30 to TRBJ1-1; tentative D call: TRBD1 (5 bases). Per the germline V gene, CDR1 is GTSNPN and CDR2 is SVGIG (reference sequence). V lost 5 bases and J lost 4, with 14 bases in between. CDR3 length: 13 residues. In DNA, the CDR3 is TGTGCCTGGGACAGTGCGCTGGGCACTGAAGCTTTCTTT. Translated: CAWDSALGTEAFF.

About this clone itself: In the same sample, other DNA sequences code for this CDR3. The rearrangement joins TRBV6-5 to TRBJ1-2; tentative D call: TRBD1 (6 bases). The CDR3 spans 13 residues. Germline V lookup: CDR1 MNHEY, CDR2 SVGAGI. The V gene lost 6 bases and the J gene lost 4 bases, with 12 bases spanning the gap. CDR3 coding DNA: TGTGCCAGCAGCCTCACAGGGCTCTATGGCTACACCTTC. It yields the protein CASSLTGLYGYTF.

The sample holds a few counts of this clone. V usage is TRBV28 and J usage is TRBJ2-4; 7 positions agree with TRBD1. There are 14 residues in the CDR3. Germline V gene sequence: CDR1 MDHEN, CDR2 SYDVKM. V lost 5 bases and J lost 5; bases outside the gene matches: 6. The CDR3 nucleotides are TGTGCCAGCAGTATCTCCGGGACAGAAAACATTCAGTACTTC. This translates into CASSISGTENIQYF.

This rearrangement joins TRBV29-1 to TRBJ2-2, with D maybe TRBD2 (5 bases). The CDR3 is 12 residues long. Germline values: CDR1 SQVTM, CDR2 ANQGSEA. Between the trimmed V and J ends, which lost 7 bases and 3 bases, there was a span of 9 bases. CDR3 nucleotide sequence: TGCAGCGCCTCAGCGGACACCGGGGAGCTGTTTTTT. Protein product: CSASADTGELFF.

The V gene is TRBV2, the J gene TRBJ2-2; D is uncertain. V was trimmed by 5 bases and J by 7 bases, leaving 11 bases between them. This CDR3 is built from 13 residues. CDR1 and CDR2 (germline): SNHLY, FYNNEI. The CDR3 spells CASSNLEVGELFF. CDR3 DNA sequence: TGTGCCAGCAGTAACCTAGAGGTCGGGGAGCTGTTTTTT.

The gene calls are TRBV5-1 and TRBJ2-2; 8 bases are a match to TRBD2. The CDR3 covers 16 residues. The germline V gene has CDR1 SGHRS and CDR2 YFSETQ. V gave up 4 bases and J gave up 3 bases; unmatched junction bases: 8. Written as DNA, the CDR3 is TGCGCCAGCAGCATTCTGGCGGGGGGAGACACCGGGGAGCTGTTTTTT. Its protein product is CASSILAGGDTGELFF. The whole variable domain, remainder taken from reference TRBV5-1 and TRBJ2-2, is KAGVTQTPRYLIKTRGQQVTLSCSPISGHRSVSWYQQTPGQGLQFLFEYFSETQRNKGNFPGRFSGRQFSNSRSEMNVSTLELGDSALYLCASSILAGGDTGELFFGEGSRLTVL.

This clone was seen only a few times. The chain uses TRBV5-8 and TRBJ2-3, with TRBD2 matching 8 bases. The length of the CDR3 is 16 residues. From germline, CDR1 is SGHTS and CDR2 YDEGEE. V lost 2 bases to trimming and J lost 4 bases; unmatched junction nucleotides: 9. The CDR3 spells CASSLYRGGRADTQYF. The CDR3 coding sequence is TGTGCCAGCAGCTTATATCGGGGGGGCCGCGCAGATACGCAGTATTTT. The full variable domain, completed using reference TRBV5-8 and TRBJ2-3, is EAGVTQSPTHLIKTRGQQATLRCSPISGHTSVYWYQQALGLGLQFLLWYDEGEERNRGNFPPRFSGRQFPNYSSELNVNALELEDSALYLCASSLYRGGRADTQYFGPGTRLTVL.

The chain combines TRBV7-2 with TRBJ2-7; D is unresolved. Germline CDR1 and CDR2: SGHTA and FQGNSA. The ends were cut back, 1 base at V and 6 bases at J, with 4 bases in the middle. The CDR3 spans 11 residues. DNA for the CDR3: TGTGCCAGCAGCTTAGTCGGCGAGCAGTACTTC. Its protein is CASSLVGEQYF. Using reference TRBV7-2 and TRBJ2-7 for the parts outside the CDR3, the full variable domain is GAGVSQSPSNKVTEKGKDVELRCDPISGHTALYWYRQSLGQGLEFLIYFQGNSAPDKSGLPSDRFSAERTGGSVSTLTIQRTQQEDSAVYLCASSLVGEQYFGPGTRLTVT.

This clone was observed a few times. The gene calls are TRBV27 and TRBJ2-7; 7 bases align to TRBD1. With 4 bases clipped from V and 3 bases from J, the junction kept 6 bases outside the gene matches. Germline V gene data show CDR1 as MNHEY and CDR2 as SMNVEV (reference sequence). CDR3 length: 14 amino acids. CDR3 bases: TGTGCCAGCAGTTCCCCGGGACAGAGCTACGAGCAGTACTTC. It codes for CASSSPGQSYEQYF.

In this sample, this clone turned up a few times. The chain recombines TRBV7-8 with TRBJ2-5; perhaps TRBD2 as D (6 bases). The CDR3 has 14 amino acids. Germline lookup yields CDR1 SGHVS and CDR2 FQNEAQ. V lost 5 bases and J 7 bases, leaving 17 bases between the germline ends. As DNA, the CDR3 is TGTGCCAGCAGCCCCGAGGGGCGGGGAGGGACCCAGTACTTC. Translating it yields CASSPEGRGGTQYF.

A note on this clone: This specimen includes other DNA sequences encoding the same CDR3. The V gene is TRBV10-3, the J gene TRBJ2-3; no firm D call. CDR1 and CDR2 (germline): ENHRY, SYGVKD. The V and J ends lost 4 bases and 5 bases respectively, with 4 bases between them. CDR3 length equals 11 residues. CDR3 region: CAISGGDTQYF. The CDR3 bases are TGTGCCATCAGTGGCGGAGATACGCAGTATTTT.

The table lists this clone with many counts. The rearrangement joins TRBV4-3 to TRBJ2-6; D remains ambiguous. This CDR3 has 18 residues. Germline V lookup: CDR1 LGHNA, CDR2 YSLEER. Deletions cut 0 bases from V and 0 bases from J, with 12 bases between. The CDR3 loop is CASSQERLRGSGANVLTF. CDR3 bases: TGCGCCAGCAGCCAAGAAAGGCTCCGCGGCTCTGGGGCCAACGTCCTGACTTTC.

This chain joins TRBV6-6 and TRBJ2-5, with TRBD1 as a possible D gene (7 bases). CDR3 length: 14 amino acids. The germline V and J ends were trimmed by 6 bases and 5 bases, with 16 bases remaining between them. The germline V gene encodes CDR1 MNHNY and CDR2 SVGAGI (reference sequence). Written as DNA, the CDR3 is TGTGCCAGCAGCGCCACTAGCAGGGGGGAGACCCAGTACTTC. Translation: CASSATSRGETQYF.

The rearrangement joins TRBV11-2 to TRBJ2-5; the match to TRBD2 covers 9 bases. The CDR3 is made up of 15 amino acids. V gave up 5 bases and J gave up 2 bases; unmatched junction bases: 6. Germline CDR1 SGHAT, CDR2 FQNNGV. This CDR3 reads CASSPGRGGQETQYF. The CDR3, as DNA: TGTGCCAGCAGCCCCGGGCGGGGGGGGCAAGAGACCCAGTACTTC.

The CDR3: CASSSPSGFETQYF. The CDR3 DNA is TGTGCCAGTAGTAGCCCTAGCGGGTTCGAGACCCAGTACTTC. The chain combines TRBV19 with TRBJ2-5; 8 bases are shared with TRBD2. The CDR3 extends over 14 amino acids. Germline V gene data show CDR1 as LNHDA and CDR2 as SQIVND (reference sequence). Unmatched junction bases numbered 6, after V lost 4 bases and J lost 5 bases.

This clone was seen ten or more times. The chain is built from TRBV5-4 and TRBJ2-1; 8 bases fit TRBD1. This CDR3 is 16 amino acids long. Germline loops: CDR1 SGHNT, CDR2 YYREEE (reference sequence). Trimming removed 4 bases from V and 5 bases from J; junction bases left unmatched: 11. The CDR3: CASSPPSGQGDNEQFF. The CDR3 DNA is TGTGCCAGCAGCCCACCTTCCGGACAGGGAGACAATGAGCAGTTCTTC.

This chain connects TRBV6-5 to TRBJ2-1, with TRBD2 identical over 11 bases. The V gene end was trimmed by 4 bases and the J gene end by 3 bases; junction bases not matched to a gene: 5. Per germline, CDR1 MNHEY and CDR2 SVGAGI. CDR3 length equals 16 residues. CDR3 protein: CASSSISGGVYNEQFF. In DNA form, the CDR3 reads TGTGCCAGCAGTTCAATTAGCGGGGGGGTCTACAATGAGCAGTTCTTC.

This clone was picked up a small number of times. This rearrangement joins TRBV4-3 to TRBJ2-5; D unresolved. This CDR3 contains 16 residues. Germline V gene sequence: CDR1 LGHNA, CDR2 YSLEER. Trimming took 1 base from V and 2 from J, leaving 14 bases between them. The CDR3 loop reads CASSQGNPTGQETQYF. In nucleotides, the CDR3 is TGCGCCAGCAGCCAAGGCAACCCTACCGGGCAAGAGACCCAGTACTTC.

This clone was seen more than once but under ten times. CDR3 DNA sequence: TGTGCCATCGGACAGGGCGCGGCAGATACGCAGTATTTT. Translating it yields CAIGQGAADTQYF. The chain joins TRBV10-3 to TRBJ2-3, with TRBD1 matching over 8 bases. Losses at the gene ends were 8 bases for V and 4 bases for J; bases not matched to a gene: 5. The CDR3 consists of 13 residues. CDR1 is ENHRY and CDR2 is SYGVKD in the germline V gene.

This clone came up a few times. The V gene is TRBV2, the J gene TRBJ2-1; 9 bases align to TRBD1. Germline CDR1 SNHLY, CDR2 FYNNEI. The CDR3 extends over 12 amino acids. V lost 6 bases, J lost 9 bases, and 3 bases stayed unmatched. For the CDR3, the DNA is TGTGCCAGCAGCATGACAGGGGGTGAGCAGTTCTTC. Its protein is CASSMTGGEQFF. The entire variable domain, with the rest obtained from reference TRBV2 and TRBJ2-1, is as follows: EPEVTQTPSHQVTQMGQEVILRCVPISNHLYFYWYRQILGQKVEFLVSFYNNEISEKSEIFDDQFSVERPDGSNFTLKIRSTKLEDSAMYFCASSMTGGEQFFGPGTRLTVL.

This clone was counted many times. The chain carries TRBV28 and TRBJ1-6, with TRBD1 matching 10 bases. CDR3 size: 14 residues. V lost 6 bases, J lost 10 bases, and 6 bases stayed unmatched. Germline loops: CDR1 MDHEN, CDR2 SYDVKM. The CDR3 nucleotides read TGTGCCAGCAGGGCGGGACAGGGGAGGTCACCCCTCCACTTT. Protein: CASRAGQGRSPLHF.

The chain uses TRBV7-2 and TRBJ1-1; TRBD1 aligns across 7 bases. With 4 bases clipped from V and 11 bases from J, the junction kept 13 bases outside the gene matches. CDR1 and CDR2 (germline): SGHTA, FQGNSA. The CDR3 totals 14 residues. CDR3 coding DNA: TGTGCCAGCAGCTCCCCCCTTCGACAGGGTAGGGCTTTCTTT. It specifies CASSSPLRQGRAFF.

This clone was detected a few times. This sequence joins TRBV4-3 and TRBJ2-3; 11 positions match TRBD2. CDR1 LGHNA and CDR2 YSLEER come from the germline V gene. The V and J ends lost 4 bases and 4 bases, in that order; junction bases with no gene match: 4. The CDR3 is 15 residues long. In DNA, the CDR3 is TGCGCCAGCAGCCGCCTAGCGGGGGGAGCAGATACGCAGTATTTT. Its translation is CASSRLAGGADTQYF.

This clone was counted a few times. V gene TRBV7-3 combines with J gene TRBJ1-6, with TRBD1 matching over 9 bases. This CDR3 region has 15 residues. CDR1 and CDR2 from the germline V gene are SGHTA and FQGTGA. V lost 2 bases and J lost 7; bases outside the gene matches: 3. CDR3 bases: TGTGCCAGCAGCTTACTGGGGACAGGGAATTCACCCCTCCACTTT. This codes for CASSLLGTGNSPLHF.

The chain employs TRBV15 and TRBJ2-3; 15 bases fit TRBD2. The CDR3 covers 15 residues. The V and J ends lost 5 bases and 5 bases, in that order; junction bases with no gene match: 2. Looked up from germline, CDR1 is LNHNV and CDR2 is YYDKDF (reference sequence). The CDR3 spells CATSGTSGGRDTQYF. DNA for the CDR3: TGTGCCACCAGCGGGACTAGCGGGGGGAGAGATACGCAGTATTTT.

This clone was seen only a few times. The chain uses TRBV28 and TRBJ2-7; no reliable D call. The CDR3 sequence is 13 residues long. CDR1 MDHEN and CDR2 SYDVKM come from the germline V gene. The V and J ends lost 8 bases and 7 bases respectively, with 18 bases between them. CDR3 coding DNA: TGTGCCAGCGGCAGGCCCCCGATAAGGGAGCAGTACTTC. It is translated as CASGRPPIREQYF.

The chain is built from TRBV29-1 and TRBJ2-7; TRBD1 agrees at 8 bases. The CDR3 has 14 amino acids. The J segment lost 6 bases and the V segment lost 1 base, leaving 8 bases of the junction unmatched. Germline loops: CDR1 SQVTM, CDR2 ANQGSEA. The CDR3 DNA reads as TGCAGCGTTGAAGGGGGGACAGGAACCACCGAGCAGTACTTC. Its protein is CSVEGGTGTTEQYF.

The rearrangement links TRBV28 to TRBJ1-1; maybe TRBD1 (6 bases). Trimming shortened V by 6 bases and J by 12 bases, and 17 bases separated the two germline ends. The CDR3 runs to 12 residues. Germline CDR1 and CDR2: MDHEN and SYDVKM. CDR3 DNA: TGTGCCAGCAGCTGGGGGCAGAGTAAAACTTTCTTT. Translation gives CASSWGQSKTFF.

The chain is built from TRBV25-1 and TRBJ1-4; 7 nucleotides match TRBD1. The germline gives CDR1 MGHDK, CDR2 SYGVNS. The CDR3 has 13 amino acids. Trimming at V came to 8 bases and at J to 4 bases, leaving 4 bases not matched to a gene. CDR3 sequence: CASPRGNNEKLFF. The CDR3 DNA is TGTGCCAGCCCCAGGGGGAATAATGAAAAACTGTTTTTT.

The chain links TRBV7-8 to TRBJ2-1; 8 nucleotides line up with TRBD2. Trimming removed 2 bases from V and 2 bases from J; junction bases left unmatched: 2. The CDR3 spans 15 residues. Germline loops: CDR1 SGHVS, CDR2 FQNEAQ. The chain's CDR3 is CASSLSGGAYNEQFF. The CDR3 DNA sequence: TGTGCCAGCAGCTTATCGGGGGGGGCCTACAATGAGCAGTTCTTC.

The chain recombines TRBV6-6 with TRBJ1-5; D is unclear. The CDR3 is made up of 16 amino acids. V was cut by 6 bases and J by 5 bases, with 20 bases left in between. Per germline, CDR1 MNHNY and CDR2 SVGAGI (reference sequence). The CDR3 nucleotides are TGTGCCAGCAGCACACATGGCAGCGGAGGATATCAGCCCCAGCATTTT. Translated: CASSTHGSGGYQPQHF.